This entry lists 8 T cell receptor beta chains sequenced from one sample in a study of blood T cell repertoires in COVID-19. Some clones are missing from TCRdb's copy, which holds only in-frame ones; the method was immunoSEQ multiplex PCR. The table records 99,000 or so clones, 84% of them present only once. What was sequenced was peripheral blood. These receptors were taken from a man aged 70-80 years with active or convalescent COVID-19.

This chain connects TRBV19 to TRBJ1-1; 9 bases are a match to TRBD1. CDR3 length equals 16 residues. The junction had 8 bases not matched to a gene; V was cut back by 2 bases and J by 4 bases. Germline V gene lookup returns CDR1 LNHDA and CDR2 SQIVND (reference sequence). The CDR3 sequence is CASSISGTGKITEAFF. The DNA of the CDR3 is TGTGCCAGTAGTATAAGCGGGACAGGGAAGATCACTGAAGCTTTCTTT.

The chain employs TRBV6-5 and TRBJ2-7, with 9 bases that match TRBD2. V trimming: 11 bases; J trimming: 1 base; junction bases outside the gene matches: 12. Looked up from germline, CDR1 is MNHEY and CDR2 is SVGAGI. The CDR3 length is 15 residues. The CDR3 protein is CAGSGSGGLSYEQYF. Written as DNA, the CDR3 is TGTGCCGGGTCGGGTAGCGGGGGCTTGTCCTACGAGCAGTACTTC.

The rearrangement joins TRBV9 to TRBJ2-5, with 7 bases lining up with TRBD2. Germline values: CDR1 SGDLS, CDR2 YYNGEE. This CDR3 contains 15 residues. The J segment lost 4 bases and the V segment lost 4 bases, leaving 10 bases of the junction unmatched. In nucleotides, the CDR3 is TGTGCCAGCAGCCCCCGAGAGCGGGGAGGAGAGACCCAGTACTTC. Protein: CASSPRERGGETQYF.

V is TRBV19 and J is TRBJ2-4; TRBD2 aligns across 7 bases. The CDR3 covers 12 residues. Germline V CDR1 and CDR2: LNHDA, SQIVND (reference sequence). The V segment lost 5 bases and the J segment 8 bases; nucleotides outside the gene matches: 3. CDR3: CASSRGGHIQYF. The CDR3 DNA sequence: TGTGCCAGTAGTCGCGGGGGACACATTCAGTACTTC.

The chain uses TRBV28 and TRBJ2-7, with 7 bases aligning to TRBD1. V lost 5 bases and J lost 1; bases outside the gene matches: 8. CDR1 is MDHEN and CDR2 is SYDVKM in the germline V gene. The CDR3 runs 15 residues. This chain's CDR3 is CASSGPGTASYEQYF. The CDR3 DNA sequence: TGTGCCAGCAGTGGACCCGGGACAGCTTCCTACGAGCAGTACTTC.

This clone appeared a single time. The CDR3 DNA reads as TGTGCCAGCAGCTCCTCCGGGTATAAAGCTTTCTTT. Translated: CASSSSGYKAFF. The chain recombines TRBV7-9 with TRBJ1-1; no definite D call. Per the germline V gene, CDR1 is SEHNR and CDR2 is FQNEAQ (reference sequence). The CDR3 length is 12 residues. V lost 4 bases and J lost 9, with 12 bases in between. The full variable domain, completed using reference TRBV7-9 and TRBJ1-1, is DTGVSQNPRHKITKRGQNVTFRCDPISEHNRLYWYRQTLGQGPEFLTYFQNEAQLEKSRLLSDRFSAERPKGSFSTLEIQRTEQGDSAMYLCASSSSGYKAFFGQGTRLTVV.

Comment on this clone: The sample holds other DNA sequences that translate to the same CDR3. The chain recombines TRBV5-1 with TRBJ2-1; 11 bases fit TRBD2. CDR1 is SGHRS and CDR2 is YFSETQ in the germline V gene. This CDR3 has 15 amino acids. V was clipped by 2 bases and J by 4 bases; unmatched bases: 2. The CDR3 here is CASSLLAGAYNEQFF. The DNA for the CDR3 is TGCGCCAGCAGCTTACTAGCGGGGGCTTACAATGAGCAGTTCTTC.

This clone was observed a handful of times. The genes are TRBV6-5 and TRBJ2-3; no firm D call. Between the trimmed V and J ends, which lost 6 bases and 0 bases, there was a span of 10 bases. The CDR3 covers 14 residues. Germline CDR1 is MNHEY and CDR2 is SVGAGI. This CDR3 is CASRSTESTDTQYF. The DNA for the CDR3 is TGTGCCAGCAGATCAACGGAGAGCACAGATACGCAGTATTTT.